This record covers a single T cell receptor beta chain. Based on its abundance in the sample, this clone is medium-sized (0.01 to 0.1%). Its target antigen remains unknown. Nothing much larger sits one base from this clone, and base qualities are not available. The sample has other DNA sequences that encode this CDR3 too. The Qiagen DNeasy kit was used to extract genomic DNA both from unsorted PBMCs and from the negatively selected CD4+ and CD8+ fractions. TCR beta CDR3 regions were amplified by immunoSEQ multiplex PCR using primers annealing to V and J segments. A synthetic immune receptor repertoire was used to minimize amplification bias, and any remaining bias was removed computationally after sequencing. In the source study's methods: Custom Python scripts were used to quantify repertoire diversity as the Shannon entropy index. Unsorted, CD4+ and CD8+ repertoires were analyzed separately, except for combined analyses in which CD4+ and CD8+ sequences were merged in silico. Clonal expansion was defined as a frequency increase of at least 2-fold after treatment compared with C1D1, and clones undetected at baseline were assigned a pseudocount of 0.5. Clones with 0 or 1 copy at C1D1 were defined as singleton clones, while clones with 2 or more copies were defined as non-singleton clones. Clones expanded in unsorted samples were assigned a CD4+, CD8+ or unknown annotation through matching of protein sequences in sorted samples from the same patient. Wilcoxon tests were applied to paired samples to test diversity changes from C1D1 to C4D1. TCRdb stores this immuneACCESS table with in-frame sequences only. Part of the clones is absent; in the studies checked, under half of the shortfall reflects unresolved V genes, and no reason is known for the rest. V and J calls and clone size are copied from that table; D and trimming were computed from the DNA. Present in this sample are about 24,000 clones, 60% to 80% of which were seen just once. Jointly, the top ten make up about 19% of the sample.

The CDR3 has 12 amino acids, counting the end cysteine and phenylalanine. The CDR3 DNA has 36 bases and is translated from base 1. V sheds 11 bases and J sheds 4 bases, leaving 14 bases between their ends. Looking up the germline V gene yields CDR1 MDHEN and CDR2 SYDVKM. Interpreted using the paper, the time point label stands for: cycle 4 day 1 (C4D1), after 5 to 7 weeks of nivolumab. Every trial patient had relapsed after autologous stem cell transplantation, and cohorts A, B and C differed in prior brentuximab vedotin exposure. A total of fewer than 65 patients with relapsed/refractory classical Hodgkin lymphoma made up the trial cohort, and each patient's best overall response was complete response, partial response or progressive disease. In the multi-cohort phase II CheckMate 205 trial, trial patients received single-agent nivolumab. An independent review committee assessed best overall response by applying the 2007 International Working Group response criteria. Trial PBMCs were collected immediately before nivolumab initiation (C1D1) and during therapy at cycle 2 day 1 and cycle 4 day 1. Peripheral blood was collected in 8 mL Vacutainer Cell Preparation Tubes, from which PBMCs were isolated by centrifugation and then cryopreserved.

The data belong to a study of PD-1 blockade in classical Hodgkin lymphoma (dated by TCRdb to the early 2020s). Some background on the complete study: Nivolumab dosing was 3 mg/kg intravenously every 2 weeks, continuing until either disease progression or unacceptable toxicity. To define a peripheral blood immune signature of response to PD-1 blockade in classical Hodgkin lymphoma, the study combined TCR beta sequencing with CyTOF. The paper's findings and limits, for the study overall: Baseline TCR diversity was reported to be lower in newly diagnosed patients than in healthy donors, and even lower in relapsed/refractory patients. A significant rise by C4D1 was seen in CD4+ but not CD8+ TCR diversity (p=0.0027 vs p=0.16), with the rise being most apparent in complete responders (p=0.02). Trial patients with a complete response had baseline diversity similar to that of newly diagnosed patients, while partial responders and progressors had significantly lower diversity. Lower diversity was observed in patients in whom nivolumab was started less than 1 year after ASCT, and these patients were excluded from later analyses so that confounding by immune reconstitution would be avoided. The study was limited to a single clinical trial cohort, and causes of repertoire differences, possibly disease activity or prior therapy, remained undefined.

The starting material was peripheral blood mononuclear cells (PBMCs), obtained before the fourth cycle of nivolumab. Recombination joined TRBV28 with TRBJ1-2; the D gene cannot be resolved reliably. This TCR came from a human donor with classical Hodgkin lymphoma. The nucleotides are TGTGCCTCCTCGAGGACTGGCTATGGCTACACCTTC. Translated, it reads CASSRTGYGYTF.